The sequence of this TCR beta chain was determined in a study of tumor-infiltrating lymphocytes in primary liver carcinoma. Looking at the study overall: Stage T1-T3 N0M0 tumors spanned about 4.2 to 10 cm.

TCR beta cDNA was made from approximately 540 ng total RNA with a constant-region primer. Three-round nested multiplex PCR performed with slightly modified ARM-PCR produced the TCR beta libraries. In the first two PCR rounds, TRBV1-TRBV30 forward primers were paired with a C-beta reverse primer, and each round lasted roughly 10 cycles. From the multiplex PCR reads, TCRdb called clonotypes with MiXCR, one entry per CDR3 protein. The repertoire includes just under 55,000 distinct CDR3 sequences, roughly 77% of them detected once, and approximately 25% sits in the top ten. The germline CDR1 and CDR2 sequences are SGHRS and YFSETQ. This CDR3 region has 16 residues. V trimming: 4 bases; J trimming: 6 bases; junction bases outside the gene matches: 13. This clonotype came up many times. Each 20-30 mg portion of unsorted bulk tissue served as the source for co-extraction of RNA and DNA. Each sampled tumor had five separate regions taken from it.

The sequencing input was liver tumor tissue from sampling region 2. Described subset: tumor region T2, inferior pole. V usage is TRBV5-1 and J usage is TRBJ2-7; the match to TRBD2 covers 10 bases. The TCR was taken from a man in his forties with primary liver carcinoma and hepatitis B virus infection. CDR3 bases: TGCGCCAGCAGCCCCGGGACTAGCGTACACGGTGGCGAGCAGTACTTC. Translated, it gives CASSPGTSVHGGEQYF.